The clone carrying this T cell receptor (beta chain) was counted at least ten times. No antigen is known for it. Samples came from axillary lymph nodes draining the breast cancer. This sample was included in a study of breast tumors, draining lymph nodes, adjacent tissues. Study-wide results and caveats: Most tumor T cells seemingly derive from lymph node, then expand in tumor.

TCRdb ran MiXCR on the multiplex PCR reads and lists one entry per CDR3 protein. Of tens of thousands of distinct CDR3 sequences listed, approximately 30% are singletons. The ends lost 5 bases at V and 0 bases at J; junction bases unmatched: 3. CDR1 and CDR2 from the germline V gene are LNHDA and SQIVND (reference sequence). CDR3 size: 15 residues. The receptor was derived from a female donor with breast cancer. Some clones in this sample may be carry-over from other donors' samples. The sequenced sample was axillary lymph node tissue. The chain joins TRBV19 to TRBJ2-1; 8 bases align to TRBD2. The CDR3 DNA is TGTGCCAGTAGTTCCCTAGCGGGCTCCTACAATGAGCAGTTCTTC. It specifies CASSSLAGSYNEQFF.